This is a list of T cell receptor beta chains from one sample in a study of T-cell memory formation after mild COVID-19. TCRdb re-derived calls from the 5' RACE reads in MiXCR, one entry per CDR3 protein. The sample has 310,000 or so distinct CDR3 sequences, 15% to 20% seen once. The sequencing sample was made of PBMCs or a T cell subset sorted from them (not recorded which). These receptors all come from a man aged 18 to 35 who had mild COVID-19 (a few samples of this study predate the infection). Cell type and time point are not known. Each CDR3 is given with its conserved first and last residue. The D gene is left open where the match is weak. Size is stated for part of the rows, as once, few or many counts, or as a class when the clone is expanded.

TRBV25-1	TRBJ2-1	NA	many	CASSAPRGPTPGSYNEQFF	TGTGCCAGCAGTGCTCCCAGGGGCCCTACCCCAGGCTCCTACAATGAGCAGTTCTTC
TRBV6-2/TRBV6-3	TRBJ2-1	TRBD1	NA	CASGRTGPYNEQFF	TGTGCCAGCGGACGGACAGGGCCCTACAATGAGCAGTTCTTC
TRBV11-2	TRBJ2-7	NA	NA	CASSPSYLEQYF	TGTGCCAGCAGCCCCAGTTACCTCGAGCAGTACTTC
TRBV7-9	TRBJ2-5	NA	few	CASIKGSRETQYF	TGTGCCAGCATCAAAGGATCTAGGGAGACCCAGTACTTC
TRBV7-2	TRBJ2-2	NA	many	CASSLAAPGVTGELFF	TGTGCCAGCAGCTTAGCGGCGCCAGGGGTAACCGGGGAGCTGTTTTTT
TRBV7-3	TRBJ2-1	NA	NA	CASSKHVLNEQFF	TGTGCCAGCAGCAAACACGTCTTAAATGAGCAGTTCTTC
TRBV7-6	TRBJ2-3	TRBD2	few	CASSLSSGGLITDTQYF	TGTGCCAGCAGCTTGTCTAGCGGGGGTTTGATCACAGATACGCAGTATTTT
TRBV7-3	TRBJ2-3	NA	NA	CASSLPQDTQYF	TGTGCCAGCAGCTTACCCCAGGATACGCAGTATTTT
TRBV11-3	TRBJ1-5	NA	few	CASSWERTSGQPQHF	TGTGCCAGCAGCTGGGAACGGACAAGTGGTCAGCCCCAGCATTTT
TRBV24-1	TRBJ2-1	TRBD1	few	CATGTAYNEQFF	TGTGCCACCGGGACAGCCTACAATGAGCAGTTCTTC
TRBV7-8	TRBJ2-5	TRBD2	many	CASSLRLAGGPWQETQYF	TGTGCCAGCAGCTTGCGACTAGCGGGGGGGCCATGGCAAGAGACCCAGTACTTC
TRBV5-1	TRBJ2-2	TRBD1	few	CASSARQGPTGELFF	TGCGCCAGCAGCGCAAGACAGGGCCCCACCGGGGAGCTGTTTTTT
TRBV7-8	TRBJ2-7	NA	NA	CASSLAEGGPTYEQYF	TGTGCCAGCAGCTTAGCGGAGGGCGGTCCAACCTACGAGCAGTACTTC
TRBV7-6	TRBJ2-1	TRBD1	NA	CASSPTSGDSSYNEQFF	TGTGCCAGCAGCCCCACCTCAGGGGACAGCTCCTACAATGAGCAGTTCTTC
TRBV12-3/TRBV12-4	TRBJ1-1	NA	many	CASSFLQGGEAFF	TGTGCCAGCAGTTTTTTACAGGGCGGTGAAGCTTTCTTT
TRBV7-8	TRBJ2-3	NA	NA	CASTSRDSRGDTQYF	TGTGCCAGCACCTCACGGGACTCGAGAGGGGATACGCAGTATTTT
TRBV3-1	TRBJ2-4	TRBD1	few	CASSQGGQGGNIQYF	TGTGCCAGCAGCCAAGGAGGACAGGGCGGAAACATTCAGTACTTC
TRBV2	TRBJ2-3	NA	NA	CAGVVRDTQYF	TGTGCCGGAGTCGTCCGGGATACGCAGTATTTT
TRBV6-5	TRBJ2-7	NA	many	CASSYGSVFEQYF	TGTGCCAGCAGTTATGGGTCCGTTTTCGAGCAGTACTTC
TRBV28	TRBJ2-5	TRBD1	NA	CASTLTGDRQETQYF	TGTGCCAGCACCCTTACAGGGGACAGACAAGAGACCCAGTACTTC
TRBV6-5	TRBJ1-1	NA	NA	CASSYLANTEAFF	TGTGCCAGCAGTTACCTCGCAAACACTGAAGCTTTCTTT
TRBV29-1	TRBJ2-7	TRBD1	NA	CSVRRTGDYEQYF	TGCAGCGTCCGTAGGACAGGGGACTACGAGCAGTACTTC
TRBV5-6	TRBJ2-3	NA	NA	CASSWRRNRFSDTQYF	TGTGCCAGCAGCTGGAGGAGGAATCGGTTCTCGGATACGCAGTATTTT
TRBV12-3/TRBV12-4	TRBJ1-2	NA	NA	CASSFRSPYGYTF	TGTGCCAGCAGTTTTCGGAGCCCATATGGCTACACCTTC
TRBV3-1	TRBJ1-2	NA	few	CASSVRGGGYTF	TGTGCCAGCAGCGTCCGGGGAGGAGGCTACACCTTC
TRBV28	TRBJ1-3	NA	NA	CASSSAGRRSSGNTIYF	TGTGCCAGCAGCTCGGCGGGACGGAGGAGCTCTGGAAACACCATATATTTT
TRBV11-2	TRBJ2-5	NA	NA	CASSLDRGQGRETQYF	TGTGCCAGCAGCTTAGATCGGGGTCAGGGACGAGAGACCCAGTACTTC
TRBV4-1	TRBJ2-5	TRBD1	NA	CASSQEGTGVGETQYF	TGCGCCAGCAGCCAAGAGGGGACAGGGGTCGGGGAGACCCAGTACTTC
TRBV5-1	TRBJ2-5	NA	few	CASSFLSEGKTQYF	TGCGCCAGCAGCTTTTTAAGTGAGGGGAAGACCCAGTACTTC
TRBV6-5	TRBJ2-1	NA	many	CASRERSRGYNEQFF	TGTGCCAGCAGGGAGCGGAGCCGAGGGTACAATGAGCAGTTCTTC
TRBV6-5	TRBJ2-3	NA	many	CASALQGRGDTQYF	TGTGCCAGCGCGCTACAGGGGAGGGGAGATACGCAGTATTTT
TRBV7-2	TRBJ2-7	NA	NA	CASSLGYTDYEQYF	TGTGCCAGCAGCTTAGGGTACACAGACTACGAGCAGTACTTC
TRBV12-3/TRBV12-4	TRBJ2-5	NA	few	CASSPGPSRETQYF	TGTGCCAGCAGTCCAGGCCCTTCGAGGGAGACCCAGTACTTC
TRBV7-3	TRBJ2-5	TRBD2	few	CASSPGIAGVYSEETQYF	TGTGCCAGCAGCCCCGGAATAGCGGGGGTGTATAGTGAAGAGACCCAGTACTTC
TRBV10-3	TRBJ2-3	NA	few	CAISESLRTDTQYF	TGTGCCATCAGTGAATCCTTACGCACAGATACGCAGTATTTT
TRBV12-3/TRBV12-4	TRBJ1-1	NA	NA	CASSPRWTEAFF	TGTGCCAGCAGCCCCCGGTGGACTGAAGCTTTCTTT
TRBV29-1	TRBJ2-1	NA	few	CSALPSGGNEQFF	TGCAGCGCCCTACCGTCCGGGGGCAATGAGCAGTTCTTC
TRBV6-1	TRBJ2-1	TRBD2	few	CASSERGTYNEQFF	TGTGCCAGCAGTGAGCGGGGGACCTACAATGAGCAGTTCTTC
TRBV7-2	TRBJ2-1	NA	NA	CASSRAGGRYNEQFF	TGTGCCAGCAGCCGAGCCGGGGGCCGCTACAATGAGCAGTTCTTC
TRBV7-2	TRBJ1-1	NA	many	CASSLGSGMNTEAFF	TGTGCCAGCAGCTTAGGCTCAGGGATGAACACTGAAGCTTTCTTT
TRBV4-1	TRBJ2-5	NA	many	CASSQESWGRGPETQYF	TGCGCCAGCAGCCAAGAGTCTTGGGGTAGGGGCCCGGAGACCCAGTACTTC
TRBV5-1	TRBJ2-1	NA	NA	CASREGLNEQFF	TGCGCCAGCAGGGAGGGGCTCAATGAGCAGTTCTTC
TRBV7-3	TRBJ2-6	NA	NA	CASSPGRDGSGANVLTF	TGTGCCAGCAGCCCCGGTCGGGACGGCTCTGGGGCCAACGTCCTGACTTTC
TRBV5-1	TRBJ2-5	TRBD2	NA	CASSLGVAGDGETQYF	TGCGCCAGCAGCTTGGGGGTAGCGGGGGACGGAGAGACCCAGTACTTC
TRBV4-1	TRBJ2-2	NA	few	CASSPTPGIGELFF	TGCGCCAGCAGCCCGACCCCAGGGATCGGGGAGCTGTTTTTT
TRBV12-3/TRBV12-4	TRBJ2-5	NA	few	CASTLGETQYF	TGTGCCAGCACCCTGGGGGAGACCCAGTACTTC
TRBV9	TRBJ2-3	NA	NA	CASSVEGPGADTQYF	TGTGCCAGCAGCGTAGAGGGACCTGGGGCAGATACGCAGTATTTT
TRBV20-1	TRBJ1-5	TRBD1	few	CSASQGDRQPQHF	TGCAGTGCTAGTCAGGGGGATCGTCAGCCCCAGCATTTT
TRBV30	TRBJ2-7	TRBD1	few	CAWNRGLMYEQYF	TGTGCCTGGAACAGGGGGCTTATGTACGAGCAGTACTTC
TRBV4-1	TRBJ2-3	NA	few	CASSQDEVVTDTQYF	TGCGCCAGCAGCCAAGATGAAGTGGTCACAGATACGCAGTATTTT
TRBV6-2/TRBV6-3	TRBJ2-5	NA	few	CASSSRQLQETQYF	TGTGCCAGCAGTTCCCGACAGCTCCAAGAGACCCAGTACTTC
TRBV9	TRBJ2-7	NA	NA	CASSVASGPGEQYF	TGTGCCAGCAGCGTAGCTTCAGGGCCGGGGGAGCAGTACTTC
TRBV20-1	TRBJ2-1	NA	NA	CSLLGNEQFF	TGCAGCCTACTTGGCAATGAGCAGTTCTTC
TRBV9	TRBJ2-7	NA	NA	CASSVAESSYEQYF	TGTGCCAGCAGCGTCGCAGAGAGCTCCTACGAGCAGTACTTC
TRBV4-2	TRBJ1-1	TRBD1	NA	CASSHPHKDRASTEAFF	TGTGCCAGCAGCCATCCGCATAAAGACAGGGCTTCCACTGAAGCTTTCTTT
TRBV5-1	TRBJ2-2	TRBD2	few	CASSLTTSGTNTGELFF	TGCGCCAGCAGCTTGACGACTAGCGGGACGAACACCGGGGAGCTGTTTTTT
TRBV7-2	TRBJ1-4	NA	NA	CASSLFGGVGEKLFF	TGTGCCAGCAGCTTATTTGGGGGCGTAGGTGAAAAACTGTTTTTT
TRBV5-1	TRBJ2-3	NA	many	CASSLLGGDTDTQYF	TGCGCCAGCAGCTTGCTGGGCGGGGACACAGATACGCAGTATTTT